This T cell receptor beta chain came from a study of T cells in tuberculosis. Overall study findings and caveats: Active tuberculosis alpha repertoires lay closer to GMM-specific TCRs than controls'. Smaller alpha distances in active tuberculosis partly reflected shorter CDR3-alpha lengths. GEM motif frequencies gave over 55% accuracy; the GMM repertoire gave roughly 86%.

About this clone: Its cognate antigen is unknown.

TCRdb's copy holds only in-frame clones and misses some; the assay was immunoSEQ multiplex PCR. This sample yields tens of thousands of clones, of which roughly 90% are seen a single time; about 7.4% belongs to the top ten. The clonotype comes from a donor between 10 and 35 years old with latent tuberculosis or without tuberculosis infection. Some clones in this sample may be carry-over from other donors' samples. Specimen: PBMCs.

DNA for the CDR3: TGTGCCAGCAGCTTCCCCCTTCTCGGACAAATGCATGGCTACACCTTC. It translates to CASSFPLLGQMHGYTF. The chain links TRBV11-2 to TRBJ1-2; D is perhaps TRBD1 (5 bases). The V gene's germline CDR1 is SGHAT and CDR2 FQNNGV. This CDR3 region has 16 residues. The V end lost 3 bases, the J end lost 6 bases, and 20 bases lay between the germline ends.